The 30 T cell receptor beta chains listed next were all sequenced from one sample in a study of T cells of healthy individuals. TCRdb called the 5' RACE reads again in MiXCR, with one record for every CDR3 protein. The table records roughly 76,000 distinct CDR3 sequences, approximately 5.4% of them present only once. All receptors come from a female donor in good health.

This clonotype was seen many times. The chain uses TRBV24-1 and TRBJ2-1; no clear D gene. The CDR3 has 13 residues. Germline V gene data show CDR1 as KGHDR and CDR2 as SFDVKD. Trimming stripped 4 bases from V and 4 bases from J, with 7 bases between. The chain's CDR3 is CATSESGYNEQFF. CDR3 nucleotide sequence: TGTGCCACCAGTGAATCCGGGTACAATGAGCAGTTCTTC.

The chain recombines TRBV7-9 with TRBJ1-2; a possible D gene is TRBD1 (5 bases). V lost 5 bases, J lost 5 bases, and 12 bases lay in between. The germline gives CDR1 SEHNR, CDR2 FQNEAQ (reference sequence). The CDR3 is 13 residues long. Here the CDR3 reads CASSRRGAYGYTF. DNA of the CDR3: TGTGCCAGCAGCCGAAGAGGGGCTTATGGCTACACCTTC.

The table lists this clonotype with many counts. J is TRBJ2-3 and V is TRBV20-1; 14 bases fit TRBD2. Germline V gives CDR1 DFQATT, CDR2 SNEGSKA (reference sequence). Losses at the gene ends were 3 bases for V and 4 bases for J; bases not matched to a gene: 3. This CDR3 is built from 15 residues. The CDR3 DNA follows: TGCAGTGCTAGGACTAGCGGGAGGGCCGCAGATACGCAGTATTTT. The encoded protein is CSARTSGRAADTQYF.

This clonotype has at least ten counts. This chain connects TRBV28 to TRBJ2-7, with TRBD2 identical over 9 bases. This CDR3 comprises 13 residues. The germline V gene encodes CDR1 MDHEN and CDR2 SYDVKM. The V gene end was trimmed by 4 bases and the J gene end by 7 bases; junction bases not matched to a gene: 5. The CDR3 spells CASSSREGDEQYF. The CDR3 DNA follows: TGTGCCAGCAGTTCGCGGGAGGGCGATGAGCAGTACTTC.

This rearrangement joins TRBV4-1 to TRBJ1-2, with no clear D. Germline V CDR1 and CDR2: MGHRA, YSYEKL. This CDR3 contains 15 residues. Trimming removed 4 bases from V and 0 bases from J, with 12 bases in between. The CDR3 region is CASSLVHSTNYGYTF. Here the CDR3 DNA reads TGCGCCAGCAGCCTCGTCCACAGTACTAACTATGGCTACACCTTC.

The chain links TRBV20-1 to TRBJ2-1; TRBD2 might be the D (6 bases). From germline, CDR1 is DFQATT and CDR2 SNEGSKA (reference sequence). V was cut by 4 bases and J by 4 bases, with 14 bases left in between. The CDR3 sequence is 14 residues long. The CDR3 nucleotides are TGCAGTGCTACTTCCGGGACTCATTACAATGAGCAGTTCTTC. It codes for CSATSGTHYNEQFF.

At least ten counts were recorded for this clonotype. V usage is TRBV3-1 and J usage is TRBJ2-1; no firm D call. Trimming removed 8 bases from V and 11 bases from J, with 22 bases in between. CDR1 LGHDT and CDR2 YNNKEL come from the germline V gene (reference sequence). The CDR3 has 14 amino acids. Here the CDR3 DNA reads TGTGCCAGCGGAAGTGGGCCGGATACAATGAAGCAGTTCTTC. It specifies CASGSGPDTMKQFF.

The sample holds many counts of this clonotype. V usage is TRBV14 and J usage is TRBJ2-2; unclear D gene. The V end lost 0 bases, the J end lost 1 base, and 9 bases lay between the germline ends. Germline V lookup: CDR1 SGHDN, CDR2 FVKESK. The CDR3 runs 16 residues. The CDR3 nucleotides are TGTGCCAGCAGCCAAGAGTTTTGGCAGAACACCGGGGAGCTGTTTTTT. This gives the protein CASSQEFWQNTGELFF.

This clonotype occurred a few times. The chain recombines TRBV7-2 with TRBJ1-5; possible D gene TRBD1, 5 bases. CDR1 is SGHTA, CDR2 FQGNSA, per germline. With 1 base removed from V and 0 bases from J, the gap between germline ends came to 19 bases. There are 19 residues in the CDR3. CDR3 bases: TGTGCCAGCAGCTTAGGGGCCAGGGAAGGAGGCTATAGCAATCAGCCCCAGCATTTT. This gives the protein CASSLGAREGGYSNQPQHF.

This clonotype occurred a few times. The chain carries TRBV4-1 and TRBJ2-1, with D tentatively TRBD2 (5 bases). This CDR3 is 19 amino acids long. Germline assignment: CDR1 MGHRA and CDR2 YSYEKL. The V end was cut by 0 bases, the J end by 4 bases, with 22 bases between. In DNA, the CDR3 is TGCGCCAGCAGCCAAGATCTATCCTCGATAGCGAACCGTTACAATGAGCAGTTCTTC. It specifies CASSQDLSSIANRYNEQFF.

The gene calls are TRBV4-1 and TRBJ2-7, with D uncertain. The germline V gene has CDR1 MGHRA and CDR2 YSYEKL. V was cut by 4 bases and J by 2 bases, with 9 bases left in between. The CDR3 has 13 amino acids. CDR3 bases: TGCGCCAGCAGCCGGTCTTCAGCCTACGAGCAGTACTTC. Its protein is CASSRSSAYEQYF.

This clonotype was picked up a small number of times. This CDR3 reads CASSGGTGVYEQYF. In DNA, the CDR3 is TGTGCCAGCAGCGGGGGGACAGGGGTTTACGAGCAGTACTTC. The V call is TRBV5-5, the J call TRBJ2-7; 10 bases fit TRBD1. Germline loops: CDR1 SGHKS, CDR2 YYEKEE (reference sequence). V dropped 4 bases and J dropped 4; count of bases not matched to a gene: 5. The CDR3 totals 14 residues. The entire variable domain, with the rest obtained from reference TRBV5-5 and TRBJ2-7, is as follows: DAGVTQSPTHLIKTRGQQVTLRCSPISGHKSVSWYQQVLGQGPQFIFQYYEKEERGRGNFPDRFSARQFPNYSSELNVNALLLGDSALYLCASSGGTGVYEQYFGPGTRLTVT.

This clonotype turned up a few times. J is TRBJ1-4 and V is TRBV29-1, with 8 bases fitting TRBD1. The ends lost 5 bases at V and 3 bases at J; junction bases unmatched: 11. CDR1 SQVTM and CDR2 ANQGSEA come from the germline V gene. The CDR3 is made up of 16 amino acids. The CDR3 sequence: CSVPEDRVGPNEKLFF. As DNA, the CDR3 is TGCAGCGTTCCCGAGGACAGGGTCGGGCCTAATGAAAAACTGTTTTTT.

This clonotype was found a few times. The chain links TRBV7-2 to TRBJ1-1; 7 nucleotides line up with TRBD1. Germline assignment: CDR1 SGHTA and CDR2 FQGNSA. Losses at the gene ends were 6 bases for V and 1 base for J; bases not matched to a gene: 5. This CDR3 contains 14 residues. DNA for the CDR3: TGTGCCAGCAGTCCTAACAGGGGGAACACTGAAGCTTTCTTT. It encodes CASSPNRGNTEAFF. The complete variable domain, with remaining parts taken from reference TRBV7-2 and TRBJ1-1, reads GAGVSQSPSNKVTEKGKDVELRCDPISGHTALYWYRQSLGQGLEFLIYFQGNSAPDKSGLPSDRFSAERTGGSVSTLTIQRTQQEDSAVYLCASSPNRGNTEAFFGQGTRLTVV.

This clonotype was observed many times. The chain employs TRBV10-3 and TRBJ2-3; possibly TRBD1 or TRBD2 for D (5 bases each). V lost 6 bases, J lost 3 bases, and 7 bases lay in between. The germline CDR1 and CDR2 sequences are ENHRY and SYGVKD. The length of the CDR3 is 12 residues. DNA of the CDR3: TGTGCCATCAGCGAGGGGACAGATACGCAGTATTTT. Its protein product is CAISEGTDTQYF.

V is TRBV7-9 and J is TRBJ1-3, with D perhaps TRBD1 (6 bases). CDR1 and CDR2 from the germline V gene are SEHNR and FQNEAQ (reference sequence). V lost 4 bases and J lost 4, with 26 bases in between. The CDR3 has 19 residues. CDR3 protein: CASSSTFRGADSAGNTIYF. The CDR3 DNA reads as TGTGCCAGCAGCTCGACATTTCGGGGGGCCGACTCGGCAGGAAACACCATATATTTT.

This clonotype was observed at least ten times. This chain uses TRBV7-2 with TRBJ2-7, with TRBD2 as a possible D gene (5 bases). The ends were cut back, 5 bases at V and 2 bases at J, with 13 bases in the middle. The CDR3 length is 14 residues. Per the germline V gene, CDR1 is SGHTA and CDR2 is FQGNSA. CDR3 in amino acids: CASSRSEVAYEQYF. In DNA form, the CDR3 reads TGTGCCAGCAGCCGGTCGGAGGTCGCCTACGAGCAGTACTTC.

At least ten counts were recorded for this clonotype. CDR3 in DNA: TGCAGTGCCAGGCGTCAGGGCAATCAGCCCCAGCATTTT. The encoded protein is CSARRQGNQPQHF. The J gene is TRBJ1-5, the V gene TRBV20-1, with D unclear. Germline values: CDR1 DFQATT, CDR2 SNEGSKA (reference sequence). The V and J ends lost 6 bases and 2 bases respectively, with 11 bases between them. The CDR3 consists of 13 residues.

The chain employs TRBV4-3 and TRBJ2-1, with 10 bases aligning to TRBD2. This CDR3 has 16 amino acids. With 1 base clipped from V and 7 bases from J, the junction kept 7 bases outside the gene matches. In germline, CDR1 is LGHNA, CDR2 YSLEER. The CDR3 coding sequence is TGCGCCAGCAGCCAAGTCCTAGCGGGAGAGAGGAATGAGCAGTTCTTC. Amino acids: CASSQVLAGERNEQFF.

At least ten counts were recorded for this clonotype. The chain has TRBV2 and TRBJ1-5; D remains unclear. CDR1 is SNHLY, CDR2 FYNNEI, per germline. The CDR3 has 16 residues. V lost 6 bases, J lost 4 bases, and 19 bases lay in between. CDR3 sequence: CASRARKPDLNQPQHF. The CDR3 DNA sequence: TGTGCCAGCAGGGCCCGGAAGCCTGATTTAAATCAGCCCCAGCATTTT. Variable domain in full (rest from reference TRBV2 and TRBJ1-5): EPEVTQTPSHQVTQMGQEVILRCVPISNHLYFYWYRQILGQKVEFLVSFYNNEISEKSEIFDDQFSVERPDGSNFTLKIRSTKLEDSAMYFCASRARKPDLNQPQHFGDGTRLSIL.

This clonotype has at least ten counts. The DNA for the CDR3 is TGTGCCACCAGTGATGAGGCTAGCGGGAACAATGAGCAGTTCTTC. Protein: CATSDEASGNNEQFF. The V and J genes are TRBV24-1 and TRBJ2-1; the match to TRBD2 covers 9 bases. V trimming: 3 bases; J trimming: 5 bases; junction bases outside the gene matches: 4. The CDR3 extends over 15 amino acids. Per germline, CDR1 KGHDR and CDR2 SFDVKD.

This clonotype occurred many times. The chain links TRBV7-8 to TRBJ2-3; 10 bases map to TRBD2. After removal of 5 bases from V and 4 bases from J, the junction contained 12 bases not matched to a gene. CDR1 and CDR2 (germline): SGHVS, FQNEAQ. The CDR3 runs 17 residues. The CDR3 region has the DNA TGTGCCAGCAGCCCTAAAAGCGGGAGGGCGTTAGCAGATACGCAGTATTTT. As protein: CASSPKSGRALADTQYF.

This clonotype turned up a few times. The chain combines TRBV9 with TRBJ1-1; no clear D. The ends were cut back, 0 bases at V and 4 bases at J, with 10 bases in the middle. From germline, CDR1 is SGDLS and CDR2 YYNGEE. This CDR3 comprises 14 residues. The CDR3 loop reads CASSVDWDTTEAFF. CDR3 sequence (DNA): TGTGCCAGCAGCGTAGACTGGGATACCACTGAAGCTTTCTTT. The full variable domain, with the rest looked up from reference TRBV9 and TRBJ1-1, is DSGVTQTPKHLITATGQRVTLRCSPRSGDLSVYWYQQSLDQGLQFLIQYYNGEERAKGNILERFSAQQFPDLHSELNLSSLELGDSALYFCASSVDWDTTEAFFGQGTRLTVV.

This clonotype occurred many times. For the CDR3, the DNA is TGTGCCATCAGTGATTCGGGACAGGCCTACGAGCAGTACTTC. Translated, it gives CAISDSGQAYEQYF. The chain combines TRBV10-3 with TRBJ2-7; 8 bases line up with TRBD1. Germline loops: CDR1 ENHRY, CDR2 SYGVKD. This CDR3 contains 14 residues. V was clipped by 3 bases and J by 2 bases; unmatched bases: 3.

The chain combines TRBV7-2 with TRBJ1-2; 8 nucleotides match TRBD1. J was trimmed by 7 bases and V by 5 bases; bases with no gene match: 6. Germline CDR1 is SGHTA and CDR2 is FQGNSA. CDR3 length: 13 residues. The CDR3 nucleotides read TGTGCCAGCAGCGGGGGACAGGTGGCTGGCTACACCTTC. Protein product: CASSGGQVAGYTF.

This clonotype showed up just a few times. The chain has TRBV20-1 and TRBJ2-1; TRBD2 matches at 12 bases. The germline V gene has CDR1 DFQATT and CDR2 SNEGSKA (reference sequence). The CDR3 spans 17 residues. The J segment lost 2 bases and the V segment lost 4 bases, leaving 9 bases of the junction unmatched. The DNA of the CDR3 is TGCAGTGCTATGGTGCTAGCGGGAGGGACTACCTACAATGAGCAGTTCTTC. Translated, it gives CSAMVLAGGTTYNEQFF.

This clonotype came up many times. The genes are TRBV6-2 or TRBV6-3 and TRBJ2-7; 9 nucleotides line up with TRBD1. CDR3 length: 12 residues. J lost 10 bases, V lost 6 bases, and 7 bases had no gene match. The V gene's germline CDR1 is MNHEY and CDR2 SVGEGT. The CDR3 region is CASRPGQGSQYF. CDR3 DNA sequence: TGTGCCAGCAGGCCGGGACAGGGAAGTCAGTACTTC.

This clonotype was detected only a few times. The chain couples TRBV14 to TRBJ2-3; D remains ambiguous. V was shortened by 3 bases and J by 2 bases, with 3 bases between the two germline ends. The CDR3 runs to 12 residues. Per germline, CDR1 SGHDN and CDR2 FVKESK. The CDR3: CASSQNTDTQYF. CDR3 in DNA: TGTGCCAGCAGCCAGAACACAGATACGCAGTATTTT.

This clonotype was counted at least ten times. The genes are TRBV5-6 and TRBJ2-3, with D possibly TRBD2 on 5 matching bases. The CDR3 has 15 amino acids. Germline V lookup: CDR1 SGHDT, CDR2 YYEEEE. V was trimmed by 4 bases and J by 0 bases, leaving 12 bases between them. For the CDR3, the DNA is TGTGCCAGCAGCGTGCTCGGAGGTAGCACAGATACGCAGTATTTT. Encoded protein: CASSVLGGSTDTQYF. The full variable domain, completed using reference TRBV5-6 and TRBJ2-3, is DAGVTQSPTHLIKTRGQQVTLRCSPKSGHDTVSWYQQALGQGPQFIFQYYEEEERQRGNFPDRFSGHQFPNYSSELNVNALLLGDSALYLCASSVLGGSTDTQYFGPGTRLTVL.

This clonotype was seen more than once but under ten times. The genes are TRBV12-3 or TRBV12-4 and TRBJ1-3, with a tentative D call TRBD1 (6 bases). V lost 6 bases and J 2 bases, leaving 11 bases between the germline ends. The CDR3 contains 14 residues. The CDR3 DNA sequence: TGTGCCAGCAGACAACAGGGAGCTGGAAACACCATATATTTT. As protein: CASRQQGAGNTIYF.